This T cell receptor beta chain is from a study of blood T cell repertoires in COVID-19. Across the whole study: Both acute and convalescent COVID-19 samples were obtained from the United States, Italy and Spain. In each case, the material was cDNA or gDNA derived from T cells, B-cell-depleted T cells, or PBMCs.

In terms of age and location, participants ranged from about 18 to 95 years and lived in about two dozen US areas. Clones were read by immunoSEQ multiplex PCR, and TCRdb kept only the in-frame ones, dropping some. Of 250,000 to 300,000 clones listed, 80% to 90% are singletons. Sample: PBMCs or T cells enriched from blood (not recorded which). This TCR came from a man younger than 35 who had recovered from COVID-19.

Written as DNA, the CDR3 is TGTGCCAGCAGTGAGACAGGGGGTAACAATCAGCCCCAGCATTTT. Translating gives CASSETGGNNQPQHF. The V call is TRBV6-1, the J call TRBJ1-5; TRBD1 aligns across 9 bases. V shed 3 bases, J shed 3 bases, and the junction held 3 bases outside the gene matches. CDR3 length: 15 amino acids. Per the germline V gene, CDR1 is MNHNS and CDR2 is SASEGT.